These T cell receptor beta chains were read from a single sample in a study of shared clonotypes between healthy human individuals. The method was immunoSEQ multiplex PCR; TCRdb's version includes in-frame clones alone and lacks a portion of them. The sample shows 1,100,000 or so clones, more than 75% of them seen only once. The sample comprised memory CD4+ T cells from PBMCs. All receptors come from a man between 18 and 29 years old in good health. Some clones in this sample may be carry-over from other donors' samples. Both conserved end residues are part of each CDR3. D genes are given only for firm matches. Some rows have no size entry. The others give once, few or many, or a class for an expanded clone.

J: TRBJ2-2; size: few; D: .; V: TRBV11-3; CDR3: CASSYRENTGELFF; DNA: TGTGCCAGCAGCTACCGGGAGAACACCGGGGAGCTGTTTTTT
J: TRBJ1-4; size: .; D: .; V: TRBV18; CDR3: CASSPVSVGLGEKLFF; DNA: TGTGCCAGCTCACCCGTCTCTGTGGGGCTGGGTGAAAAACTGTTTTTT
J: TRBJ1-1; size: .; D: .; V: TRBV10-3; CDR3: CAINTEPNTEAFF; DNA: TGTGCCATCAATACCGAACCGAACACTGAAGCTTTCTTT
J: TRBJ1-1; size: once; D: TRBD1; V: TRBV23-1; CDR3: CASSQGQGNTEAFF; DNA: TGCGCCAGCAGTCAGGGACAGGGGAACACTGAAGCTTTCTTT
J: TRBJ2-3; size: .; D: .; V: TRBV28; CDR3: CASSPDTDTQYF; DNA: TGTGCCAGCAGCCCGGACACAGATACGCAGTATTTT
J: TRBJ1-3; size: .; D: .; V: TRBV7-6; CDR3: CASSRMSSGNTIYF; DNA: TGTGCCAGCAGCCGGATGAGCTCTGGAAACACCATATATTTT
J: TRBJ2-3; size: .; D: .; V: TRBV19; CDR3: CATAGGAGEETQYF; DNA: TGTGCCACCGCCGGGGGTGCGGGTGAGGAGACGCAGTATTTT
J: TRBJ2-3; size: .; D: TRBD2; V: TRBV4-2; CDR3: CASSQDFGLAGVADTQYF; DNA: TGTGCCAGCAGCCAAGATTTCGGACTAGCGGGAGTAGCAGATACGCAGTATTTT
J: TRBJ2-3; size: .; D: .; V: TRBV28; CDR3: CASSLSSDTQYF; DNA: TGTGCCAGCAGTTTATCGTCCGATACGCAGTATTTT
J: TRBJ2-7; size: .; D: TRBD2; V: TRBV6-1; CDR3: CASSEALRGGRAYEQYF; DNA: TGTGCCAGCAGTGAAGCGCTACGGGGCGGGAGGGCCTACGAGCAGTACTTC
J: TRBJ2-1; size: .; D: TRBD2; V: TRBV7-2; CDR3: CASSLAGLVASGISYNEQFF; DNA: TGTGCCAGCAGCCTAGCAGGGCTAGTGGCTAGCGGGATTTCCTACAATGAGCAGTTCTTC
J: TRBJ2-1; size: .; D: TRBD2; V: TRBV29-1; CDR3: CSVGRGLAGNEQFF; DNA: TGCAGCGTGGGCCGGGGACTAGCGGGCAATGAGCAGTTCTTC
J: TRBJ2-2; size: .; D: .; V: TRBV7-6; CDR3: CASSLTSGELFF; DNA: TGTGCCAGCAGCTTAACATCCGGGGAGCTGTTTTTT
J: TRBJ1-4; size: .; D: .; V: TRBV7-3; CDR3: CASSSQGGDNEKLFF; DNA: TGTGCCAGCAGCTCACAAGGAGGGGATAATGAAAAACTGTTTTTT
J: TRBJ2-3; size: .; D: .; V: TRBV7-2; CDR3: CASSSRAMAPDTQYF; DNA: TGTGCCAGCAGCTCCCGGGCTATGGCACCAGATACGCAGTATTTT
J: TRBJ2-5; size: .; D: .; V: TRBV7-8; CDR3: CASSRGTVSVETQYF; DNA: TGTGCCAGCAGCCGGGGGACGGTTAGTGTGGAGACCCAGTACTTC
J: TRBJ2-7; size: .; D: TRBD1; V: TRBV11-2; CDR3: CASSLGDRGGEQYF; DNA: TGTGCCAGCAGCTTAGGGGACAGGGGTGGCGAGCAGTACTTC
J: TRBJ2-5; size: once; D: TRBD1; V: TRBV9; CDR3: CASSETGTGTQYF; DNA: TGTGCCAGCAGCGAGACAGGGACCGGGACCCAGTACTTC
J: TRBJ2-7; size: .; D: .; V: TRBV6-6; CDR3: CASSYEFITAYEQYF; DNA: TGTGCCAGCAGTTATGAATTTATTACCGCCTACGAGCAGTACTTC
J: TRBJ2-7; size: .; D: .; V: TRBV27; CDR3: CASSLSRPSDEQYF; DNA: TGTGCCAGCAGTTTATCTCGTCCCTCTGACGAGCAGTACTTC
J: TRBJ2-7; size: .; D: TRBD2; V: TRBV14; CDR3: CASSPSGRLAGAYEQYF; DNA: TGTGCCAGCAGCCCAAGTGGAAGGTTAGCGGGAGCCTACGAGCAGTACTTC
J: TRBJ2-1; size: .; D: TRBD2; V: TRBV29-1; CDR3: CSADGLAGNPIYGEQFF; DNA: TGCAGCGCCGACGGACTAGCGGGGAACCCCATATATGGTGAGCAGTTCTTC